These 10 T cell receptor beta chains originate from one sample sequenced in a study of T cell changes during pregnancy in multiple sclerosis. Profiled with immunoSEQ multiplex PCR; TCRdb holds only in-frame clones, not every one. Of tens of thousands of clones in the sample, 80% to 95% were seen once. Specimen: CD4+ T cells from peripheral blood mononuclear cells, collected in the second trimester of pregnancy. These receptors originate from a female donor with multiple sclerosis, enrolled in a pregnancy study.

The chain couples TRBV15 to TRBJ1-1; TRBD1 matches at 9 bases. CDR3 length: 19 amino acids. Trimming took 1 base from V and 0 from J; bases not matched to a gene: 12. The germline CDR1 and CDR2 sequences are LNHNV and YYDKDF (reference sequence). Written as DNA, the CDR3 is TGTGCCACCAGCAGAGGCGGGACAGGGCCTGAGAGCATGAACACTGAAGCTTTCTTT. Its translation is CATSRGGTGPESMNTEAFF.

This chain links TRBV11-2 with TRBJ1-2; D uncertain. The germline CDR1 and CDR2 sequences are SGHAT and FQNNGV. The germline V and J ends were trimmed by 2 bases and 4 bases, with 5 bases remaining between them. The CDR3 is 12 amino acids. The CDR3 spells CASSLTVYGYTF. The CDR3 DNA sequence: TGTGCCAGCAGCTTAACAGTCTATGGCTACACCTTC.

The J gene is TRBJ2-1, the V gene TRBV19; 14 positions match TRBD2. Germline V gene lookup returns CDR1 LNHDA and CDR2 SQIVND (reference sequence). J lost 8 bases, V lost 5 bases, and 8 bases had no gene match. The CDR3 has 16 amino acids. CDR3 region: CASSPRTSGGPHEQFF. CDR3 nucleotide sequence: TGTGCCAGTAGTCCGAGGACTAGCGGGGGGCCCCATGAGCAGTTCTTC.

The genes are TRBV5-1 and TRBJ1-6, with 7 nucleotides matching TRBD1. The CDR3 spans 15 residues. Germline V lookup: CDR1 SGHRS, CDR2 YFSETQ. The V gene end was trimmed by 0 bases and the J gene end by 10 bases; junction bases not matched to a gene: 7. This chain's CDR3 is CASSLASGGNSPLHF. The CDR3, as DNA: TGCGCCAGCAGCTTGGCCTCAGGGGGTAACTCACCCCTCCACTTT.

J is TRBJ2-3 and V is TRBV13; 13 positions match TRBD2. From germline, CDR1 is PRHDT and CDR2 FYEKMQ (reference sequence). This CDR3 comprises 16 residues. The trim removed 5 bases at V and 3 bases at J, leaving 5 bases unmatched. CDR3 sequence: CASSPGLAGDTDTQYF. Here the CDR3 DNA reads TGTGCCAGCAGCCCAGGACTAGCGGGGGATACAGATACGCAGTATTTT.

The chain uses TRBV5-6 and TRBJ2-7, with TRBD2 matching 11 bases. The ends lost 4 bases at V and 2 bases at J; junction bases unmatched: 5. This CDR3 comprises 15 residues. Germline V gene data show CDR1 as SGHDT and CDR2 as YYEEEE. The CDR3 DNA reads TGTGCCAGCAGCCAGCTAGCGGGGGGAACCTACGAGCAGTACTTC. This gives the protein CASSQLAGGTYEQYF.

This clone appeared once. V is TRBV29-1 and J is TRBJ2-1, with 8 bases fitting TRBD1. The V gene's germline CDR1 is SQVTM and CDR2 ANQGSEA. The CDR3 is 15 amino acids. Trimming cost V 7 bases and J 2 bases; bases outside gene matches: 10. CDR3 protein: CSAKRTGQPYNEQFF. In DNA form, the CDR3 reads TGCAGCGCCAAGAGGACAGGGCAGCCCTACAATGAGCAGTTCTTC.

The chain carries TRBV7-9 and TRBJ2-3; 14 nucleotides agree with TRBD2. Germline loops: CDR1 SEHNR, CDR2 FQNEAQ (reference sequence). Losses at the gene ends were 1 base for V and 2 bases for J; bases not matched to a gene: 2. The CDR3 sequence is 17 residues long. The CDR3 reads CASSLGTSGGHTDTQYF. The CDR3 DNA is TGTGCCAGCAGCTTAGGGACTAGCGGGGGGCACACAGATACGCAGTATTTT. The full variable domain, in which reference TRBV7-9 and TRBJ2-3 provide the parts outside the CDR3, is DTGVSQNPRHKITKRGQNVTFRCDPISEHNRLYWYRQTLGQGPEFLTYFQNEAQLEKSRLLSDRFSAERPKGSFSTLEIQRTEQGDSAMYLCASSLGTSGGHTDTQYFGPGTRLTVL.

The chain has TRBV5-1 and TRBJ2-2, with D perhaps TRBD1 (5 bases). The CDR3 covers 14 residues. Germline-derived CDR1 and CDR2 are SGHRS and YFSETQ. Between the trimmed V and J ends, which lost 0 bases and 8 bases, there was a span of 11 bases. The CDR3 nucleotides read TGCGCCAGCAGCTTGGGACAGAATGGGGGGGAGCTGTTTTTT. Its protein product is CASSLGQNGGELFF.

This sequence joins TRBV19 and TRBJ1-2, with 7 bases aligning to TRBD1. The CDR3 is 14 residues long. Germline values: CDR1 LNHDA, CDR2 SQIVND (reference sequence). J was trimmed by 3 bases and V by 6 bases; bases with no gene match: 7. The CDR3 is CASRPGQQDYGYTF. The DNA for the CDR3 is TGTGCCAGTAGACCGGGACAGCAGGACTATGGCTACACCTTC.